This T cell receptor beta chain was captured in a study of cytomegalovirus exposure and HLA in healthy donors. With 60 Vbeta and 13 Jbeta primers, the PCR was carried out. The method was immunoSEQ multiplex PCR; TCRdb's version includes in-frame clones alone and lacks a portion of them. The table has around 98,000 clones, under 70% seen once; the top ten hold about 2.5%. The ends were cut back, 3 bases at V and 0 bases at J, with 10 bases in the middle. CDR1 is SGHTA and CDR2 is FQGTGA in the germline V gene. The CDR3 extends over 15 amino acids. Study-wide results and limits: A few of the chains that were CMV-associated were confirmed in vitro to be specific for CMV antigens.

This clone was seen a handful of times. Its target is unknown. This TCR derives from a man aged 50-60 years in good health and CMV-seronegative. Input material: PBMCs. The chain couples TRBV7-3 to TRBJ2-3; possible D gene TRBD2, 6 bases. The CDR3: CASSLDYTSTDTQYF. DNA for the CDR3: TGTGCCAGCAGCTTGGACTATACTAGCACAGATACGCAGTATTTT.